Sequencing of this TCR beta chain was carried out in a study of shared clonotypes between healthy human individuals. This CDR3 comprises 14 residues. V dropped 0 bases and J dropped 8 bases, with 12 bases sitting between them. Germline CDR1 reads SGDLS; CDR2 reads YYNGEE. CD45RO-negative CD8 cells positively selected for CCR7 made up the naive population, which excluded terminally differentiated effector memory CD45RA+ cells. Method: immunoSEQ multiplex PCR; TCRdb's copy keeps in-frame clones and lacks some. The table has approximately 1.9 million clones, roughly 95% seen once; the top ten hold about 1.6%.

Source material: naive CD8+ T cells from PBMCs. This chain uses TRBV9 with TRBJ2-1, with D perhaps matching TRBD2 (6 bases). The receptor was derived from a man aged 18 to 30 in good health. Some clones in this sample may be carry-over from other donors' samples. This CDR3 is CASSVAGSSDEQFF. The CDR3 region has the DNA TGTGCCAGCAGCGTAGCCGGGAGTTCGGATGAGCAGTTCTTC.